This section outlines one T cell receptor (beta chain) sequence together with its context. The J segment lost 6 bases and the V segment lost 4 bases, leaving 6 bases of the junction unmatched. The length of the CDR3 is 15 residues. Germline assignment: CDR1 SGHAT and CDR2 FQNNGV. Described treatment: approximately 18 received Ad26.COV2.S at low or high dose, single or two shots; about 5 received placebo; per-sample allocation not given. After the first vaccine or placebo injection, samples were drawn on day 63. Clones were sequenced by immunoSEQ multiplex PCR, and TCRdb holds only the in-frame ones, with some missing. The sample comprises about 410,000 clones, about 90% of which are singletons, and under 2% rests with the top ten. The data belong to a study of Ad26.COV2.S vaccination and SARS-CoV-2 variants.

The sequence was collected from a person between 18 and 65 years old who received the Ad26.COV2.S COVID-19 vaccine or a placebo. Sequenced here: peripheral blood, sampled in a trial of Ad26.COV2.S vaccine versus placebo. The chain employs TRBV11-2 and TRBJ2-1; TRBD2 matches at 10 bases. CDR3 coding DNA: TGTGCCAGCAGCTCACTAGCGGGGAGGGGCAATGAGCAGTTCTTC. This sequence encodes CASSSLAGRGNEQFF.